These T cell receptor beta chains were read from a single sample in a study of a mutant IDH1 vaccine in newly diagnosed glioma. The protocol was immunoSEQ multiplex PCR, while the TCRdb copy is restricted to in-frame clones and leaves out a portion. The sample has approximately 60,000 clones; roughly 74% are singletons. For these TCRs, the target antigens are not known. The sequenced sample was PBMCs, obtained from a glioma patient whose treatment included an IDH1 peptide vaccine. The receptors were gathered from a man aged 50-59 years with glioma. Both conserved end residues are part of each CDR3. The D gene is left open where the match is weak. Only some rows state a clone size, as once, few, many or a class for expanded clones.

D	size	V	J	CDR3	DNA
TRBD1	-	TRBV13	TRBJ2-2	CASSFWGQVTGELFF	TGTGCCAGCAGCTTCTGGGGACAGGTCACCGGGGAGCTGTTTTTT
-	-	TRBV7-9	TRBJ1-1	CASSFWGATEAFF	TGTGCCAGCAGCTTCTGGGGGGCGACTGAAGCTTTCTTT
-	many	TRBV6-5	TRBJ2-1	CASSYFPENEQFF	TGTGCCAGCAGTTACTTCCCAGAAAATGAGCAGTTCTTC
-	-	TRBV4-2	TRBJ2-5	CASSLAPQGIQETQYF	TGTGCCAGCAGCCTAGCCCCGCAGGGTATACAAGAGACCCAGTACTTC
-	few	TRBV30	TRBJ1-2	CAWSFRYGYTF	TGTGCCTGGAGTTTTAGGTATGGCTACACCTTC
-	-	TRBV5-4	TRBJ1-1	CASSLGAGDTEAFF	TGTGCCAGCAGCTTAGGAGCAGGGGACACTGAAGCTTTCTTT
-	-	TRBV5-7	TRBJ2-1	CASSLDPGRWKEQFF	TGTGCCAGCAGCTTAGATCCAGGGAGGTGGAAAGAGCAGTTCTTC
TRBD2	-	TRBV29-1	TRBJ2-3	CSVAAGGTSTDTQYF	TGCAGCGTTGCAGCCGGGGGGACTAGCACAGATACGCAGTATTTT
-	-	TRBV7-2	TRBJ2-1	CASSGLSEQFF	TGTGCCAGCAGCGGGCTCAGTGAGCAGTTCTTC
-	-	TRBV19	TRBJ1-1	CASSRARNTEAFF	TGTGCCAGTAGTCGGGCGCGGAACACTGAAGCTTTCTTT
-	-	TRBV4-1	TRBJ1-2	CASSQAPQTFGYTF	TGCGCCAGCAGCCAAGCTCCCCAGACGTTTGGCTACACCTTC
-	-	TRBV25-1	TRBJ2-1	CASSRLLNAPYNEQFF	TGTGCCAGCAGTCGTCTCTTAAATGCCCCTTACAATGAGCAGTTCTTC
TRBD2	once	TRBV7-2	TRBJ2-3	CASSLALAGGQTDTQYF	TGTGCCAGCAGCTTAGCGCTAGCGGGGGGGCAGACAGATACGCAGTATTTT
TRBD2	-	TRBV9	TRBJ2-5	CASSELAGGQETQYF	TGTGCCAGCAGCGAGCTAGCGGGGGGGCAAGAGACCCAGTACTTC
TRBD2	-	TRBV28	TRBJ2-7	CASSLGPRGAVSYEQYF	TGTGCCAGCAGCCTAGGACCGCGGGGGGCCGTCTCCTACGAGCAGTACTTC
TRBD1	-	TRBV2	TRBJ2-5	CASMRGTAQETQYF	TGTGCCAGCATGAGGGGGACAGCTCAAGAGACCCAGTACTTC
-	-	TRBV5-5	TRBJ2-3	CASSLWGTGSFTDTQYF	TGTGCCAGCAGCTTGTGGGGGACGGGGAGCTTCACAGATACGCAGTATTTT
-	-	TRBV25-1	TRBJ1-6	CASGGRSNSPLHF	TGTGCCAGCGGGGGTCGATCCAATTCACCCCTCCACTTT
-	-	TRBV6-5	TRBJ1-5	CASSPPGAGQPQHF	TGTGCCAGCAGCCCTCCGGGTGCAGGGCAGCCCCAGCATTTT
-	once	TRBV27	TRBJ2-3	CASSLGGRRTDTQYF	TGTGCCAGCAGTTTGGGGGGCAGACGCACAGATACGCAGTATTTT
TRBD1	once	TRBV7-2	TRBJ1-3	CASSSRTGDAAIYF	TGTGCCAGCAGTTCCCGGACAGGCGACGCGGCCATATATTTT
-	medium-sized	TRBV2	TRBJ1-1	CASTLSRAGNTEAFF	TGTGCCAGCACCCTAAGCCGGGCGGGGAACACTGAAGCTTTCTTT
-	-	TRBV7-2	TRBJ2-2	CASSFEYTGELFF	TGTGCCAGCAGCTTTGAGTACACCGGGGAGCTGTTTTTT
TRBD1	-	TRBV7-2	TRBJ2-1	CASSTGGDSDEQFF	TGTGCCAGCAGCACAGGGGGCGATTCCGATGAGCAGTTCTTC
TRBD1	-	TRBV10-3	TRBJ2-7	CASRQGTVEQYF	TGTGCCTCCAGACAGGGGACGGTGGAGCAGTACTTC
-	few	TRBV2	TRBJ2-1	CASRVQEQFF	TGTGCCAGCAGAGTACAAGAGCAGTTCTTC
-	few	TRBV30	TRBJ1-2	CAWTAGPGGYTF	TGTGCCTGGACCGCCGGGCCTGGGGGCTACACCTTC
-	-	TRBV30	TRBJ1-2	CAWSADYGYTF	TGTGCCTGGAGTGCAGACTATGGCTACACCTTC
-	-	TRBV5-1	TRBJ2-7	CASSLVGGNVLYEQYF	TGCGCCAGCAGCTTGGTAGGGGGAAACGTCCTTTACGAGCAGTACTTC
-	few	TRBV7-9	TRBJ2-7	CASSPAQGPATYEQYF	TGTGCCAGCAGCCCGGCGCAGGGGCCAGCCACTTACGAGCAGTACTTC
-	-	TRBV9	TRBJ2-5	CASSTGVSEKETQYF	TGTGCCAGCAGCACCGGGGTGAGTGAGAAAGAGACCCAGTACTTC
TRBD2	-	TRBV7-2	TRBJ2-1	CASSLAVTSGGAQNEQFF	TGTGCCAGCAGCTTAGCTGTGACTAGCGGGGGGGCGCAAAATGAGCAGTTCTTC
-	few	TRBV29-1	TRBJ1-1	CSASQGTPTEAFF	TGCAGCGCTTCCCAGGGGACCCCCACTGAAGCTTTCTTT
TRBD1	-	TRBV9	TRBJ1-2	CASSKKGTVHGYTF	TGTGCCAGCAGCAAGAAAGGGACAGTACATGGCTACACCTTC
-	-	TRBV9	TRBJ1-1	CASSVDKVRTEAFF	TGTGCCAGCAGCGTAGATAAGGTGCGCACTGAAGCTTTCTTT
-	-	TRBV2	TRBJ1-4	CASSLQREKLFF	TGTGCCAGCAGCTTACAGAGGGAAAAACTGTTTTTT
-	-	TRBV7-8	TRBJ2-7	CASSVRHKTYEQYF	TGTGCCAGCAGCGTCAGACATAAAACCTACGAGCAGTACTTC
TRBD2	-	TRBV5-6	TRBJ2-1	CASSFRRGARNEQFF	TGTGCCAGCAGCTTCCGGCGGGGGGCCCGAAATGAGCAGTTCTTC
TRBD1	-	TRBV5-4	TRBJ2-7	CASSLEGALREQYF	TGTGCCAGCAGCTTGGAGGGGGCACTACGAGAGCAGTACTTC
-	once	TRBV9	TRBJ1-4	CASSVSGASFNEKLFF	TGTGCCAGCAGCGTGTCAGGGGCCTCTTTTAATGAAAAACTGTTTTTT
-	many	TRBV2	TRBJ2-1	CASSEAEGIEQFF	TGTGCCAGCAGTGAAGCAGAAGGGATTGAGCAGTTCTTC
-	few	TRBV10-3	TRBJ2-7	CAIRGDINEQYF	TGTGCCATCAGGGGGGACATCAACGAGCAGTACTTC
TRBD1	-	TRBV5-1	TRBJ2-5	CASTPLTGVEETQYF	TGCGCCAGCACTCCCTTAACAGGGGTGGAAGAGACCCAGTACTTC
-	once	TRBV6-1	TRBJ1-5	CASSVSRGGNQPQHF	TGTGCCAGCAGTGTTTCGAGGGGCGGCAATCAGCCCCAGCATTTT
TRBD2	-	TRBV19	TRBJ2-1	CASTGLAGNEQFF	TGTGCCAGTACCGGACTAGCGGGTAATGAGCAGTTCTTC
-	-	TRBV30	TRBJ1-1	CAWSGTSEAFF	TGTGCCTGGAGTGGGACATCTGAAGCTTTCTTT
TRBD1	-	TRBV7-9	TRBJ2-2	CASSLVPRRDRGRTGELFF	TGTGCCAGCAGCTTAGTACCGAGACGGGACAGGGGGAGAACCGGGGAGCTGTTTTTT
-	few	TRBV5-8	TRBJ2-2	CASSDPETGELFF	TGTGCCAGCAGCGACCCCGAGACCGGGGAGCTGTTTTTT
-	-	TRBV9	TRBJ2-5	CASSAGPMHQETQYF	TGTGCCAGCAGCGCCGGCCCCATGCACCAAGAGACCCAGTACTTC
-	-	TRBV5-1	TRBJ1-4	CASSSGPNEKLFF	TGCGCCAGCAGCTCCGGACCTAATGAAAAACTGTTTTTT
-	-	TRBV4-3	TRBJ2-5	CASSQGGGQETQYF	TGCGCCAGCAGCCAAGGTGGAGGCCAAGAGACCCAGTACTTC